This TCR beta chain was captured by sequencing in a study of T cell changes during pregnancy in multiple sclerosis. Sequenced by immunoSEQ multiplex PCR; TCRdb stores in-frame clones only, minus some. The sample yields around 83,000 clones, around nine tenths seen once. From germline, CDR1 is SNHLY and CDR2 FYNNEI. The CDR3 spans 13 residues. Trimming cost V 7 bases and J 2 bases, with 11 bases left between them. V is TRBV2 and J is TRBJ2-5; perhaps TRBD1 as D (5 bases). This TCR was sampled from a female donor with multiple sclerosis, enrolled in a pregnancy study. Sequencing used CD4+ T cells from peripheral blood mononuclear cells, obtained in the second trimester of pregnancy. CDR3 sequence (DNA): TGTGCCAGCACACGACAGTTACAAGAGACCCAGTACTTC. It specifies CASTRQLQETQYF.